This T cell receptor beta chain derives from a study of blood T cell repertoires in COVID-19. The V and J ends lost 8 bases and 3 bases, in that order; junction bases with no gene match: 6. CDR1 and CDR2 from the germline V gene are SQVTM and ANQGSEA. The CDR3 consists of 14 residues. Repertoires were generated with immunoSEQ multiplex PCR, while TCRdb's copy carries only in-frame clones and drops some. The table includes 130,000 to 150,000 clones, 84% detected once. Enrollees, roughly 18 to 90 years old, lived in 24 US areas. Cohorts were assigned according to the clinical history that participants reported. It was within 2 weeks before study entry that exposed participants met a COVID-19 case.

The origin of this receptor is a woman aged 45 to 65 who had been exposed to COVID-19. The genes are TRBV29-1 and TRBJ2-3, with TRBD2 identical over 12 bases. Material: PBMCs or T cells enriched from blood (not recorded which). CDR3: CSTQTSGRTDTQYF. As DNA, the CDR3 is TGCAGCACGCAGACTAGCGGGAGAACAGATACGCAGTATTTT.